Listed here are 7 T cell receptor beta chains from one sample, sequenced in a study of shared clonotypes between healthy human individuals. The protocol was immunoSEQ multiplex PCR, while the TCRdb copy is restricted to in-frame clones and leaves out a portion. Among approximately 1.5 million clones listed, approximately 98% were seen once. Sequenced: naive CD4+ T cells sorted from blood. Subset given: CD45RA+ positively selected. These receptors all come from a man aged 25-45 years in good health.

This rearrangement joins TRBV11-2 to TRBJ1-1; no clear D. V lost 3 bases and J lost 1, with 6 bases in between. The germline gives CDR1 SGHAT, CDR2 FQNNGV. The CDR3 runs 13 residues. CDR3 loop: CASSFRGNTEAFF. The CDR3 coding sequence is TGTGCCAGCAGCTTTAGAGGGAACACTGAAGCTTTCTTT.

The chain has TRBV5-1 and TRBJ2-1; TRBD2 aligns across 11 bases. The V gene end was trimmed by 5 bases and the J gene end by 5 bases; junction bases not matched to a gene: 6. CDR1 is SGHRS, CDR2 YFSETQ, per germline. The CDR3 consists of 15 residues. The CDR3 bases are TGCGCCAGCAGAATGGTGGGACTAGCGGACAATGAGCAGTTCTTC. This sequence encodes CASRMVGLADNEQFF.

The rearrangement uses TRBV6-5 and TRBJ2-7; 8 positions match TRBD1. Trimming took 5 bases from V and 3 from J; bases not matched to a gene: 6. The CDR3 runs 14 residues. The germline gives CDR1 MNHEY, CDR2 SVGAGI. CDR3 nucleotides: TGTGCCAGCAGTAAGAACAGGGGGGTCTACGAGCAGTACTTC. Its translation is CASSKNRGVYEQYF.

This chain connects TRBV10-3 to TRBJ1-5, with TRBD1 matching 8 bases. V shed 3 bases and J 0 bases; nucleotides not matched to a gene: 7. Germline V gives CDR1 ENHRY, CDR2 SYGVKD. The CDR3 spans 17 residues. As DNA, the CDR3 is TGTGCCATCAGTGAAACCAGGGGGCCTAATAGCAATCAGCCCCAGCATTTT. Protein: CAISETRGPNSNQPQHF.

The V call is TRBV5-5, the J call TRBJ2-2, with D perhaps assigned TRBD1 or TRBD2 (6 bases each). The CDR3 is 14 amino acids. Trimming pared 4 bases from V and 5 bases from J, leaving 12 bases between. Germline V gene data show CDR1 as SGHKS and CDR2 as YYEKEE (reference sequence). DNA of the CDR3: TGTGCCAGCAGCGAAACAGGGAGGACCGGGGAGCTGTTTTTT. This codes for CASSETGRTGELFF.

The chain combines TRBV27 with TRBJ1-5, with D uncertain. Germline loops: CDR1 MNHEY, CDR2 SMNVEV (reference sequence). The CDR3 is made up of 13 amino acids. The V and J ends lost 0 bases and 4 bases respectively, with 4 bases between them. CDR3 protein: CASSLSLNQPQHF. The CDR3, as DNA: TGTGCCAGCAGTTTATCCCTGAATCAGCCCCAGCATTTT.

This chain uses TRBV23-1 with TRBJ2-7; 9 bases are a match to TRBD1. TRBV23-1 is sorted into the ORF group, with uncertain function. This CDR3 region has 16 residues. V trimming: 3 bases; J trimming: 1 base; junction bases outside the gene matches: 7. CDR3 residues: CASSHYRDRASYEQYF. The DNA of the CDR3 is TGCGCCAGCAGTCACTACCGGGACAGGGCGTCCTACGAGCAGTACTTC.